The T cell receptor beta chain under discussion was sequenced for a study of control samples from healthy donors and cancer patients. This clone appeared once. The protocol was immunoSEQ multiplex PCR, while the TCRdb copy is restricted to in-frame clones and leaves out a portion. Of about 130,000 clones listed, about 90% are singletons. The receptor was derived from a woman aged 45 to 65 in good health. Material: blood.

CDR3 loop: CASSLGSHSYEQYF. As DNA, the CDR3 is TGTGCCAGCAGTTTGGGGAGCCACTCCTACGAGCAGTACTTC. The chain is built from TRBV27 and TRBJ2-7; tentative D call: TRBD2 (5 bases). This CDR3 has 14 amino acids. The germline V and J ends were trimmed by 3 bases and 0 bases, with 9 bases remaining between them. Germline V gives CDR1 MNHEY, CDR2 SMNVEV (reference sequence).